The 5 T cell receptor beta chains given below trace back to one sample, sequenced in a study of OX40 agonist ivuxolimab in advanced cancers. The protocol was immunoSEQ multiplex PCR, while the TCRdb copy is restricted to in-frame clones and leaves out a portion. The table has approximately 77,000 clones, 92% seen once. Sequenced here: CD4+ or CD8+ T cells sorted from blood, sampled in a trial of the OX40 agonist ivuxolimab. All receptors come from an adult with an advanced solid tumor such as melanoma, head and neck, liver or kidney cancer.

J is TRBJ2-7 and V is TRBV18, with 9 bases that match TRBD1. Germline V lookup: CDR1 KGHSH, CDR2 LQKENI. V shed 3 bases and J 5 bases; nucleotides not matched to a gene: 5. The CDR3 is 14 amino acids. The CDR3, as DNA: TGTGCCAGCTCACCGGGACAGGGTTCCCACGAGCAGTACTTC. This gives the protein CASSPGQGSHEQYF.

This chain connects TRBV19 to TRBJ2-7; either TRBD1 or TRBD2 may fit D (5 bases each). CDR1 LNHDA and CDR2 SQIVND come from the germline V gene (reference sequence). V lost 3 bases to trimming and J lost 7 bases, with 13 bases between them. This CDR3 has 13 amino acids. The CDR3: CASSMRMGEEQYF. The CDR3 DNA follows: TGTGCCAGTAGTATGCGGATGGGGGAGGAGCAGTACTTC.

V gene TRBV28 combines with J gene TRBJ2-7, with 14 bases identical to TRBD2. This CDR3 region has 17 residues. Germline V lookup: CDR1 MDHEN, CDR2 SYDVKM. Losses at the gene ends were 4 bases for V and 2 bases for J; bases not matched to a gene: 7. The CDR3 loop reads CASSSQGLAGGAYEQYF. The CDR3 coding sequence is TGTGCCAGCAGTTCCCAAGGACTAGCGGGAGGTGCCTACGAGCAGTACTTC.

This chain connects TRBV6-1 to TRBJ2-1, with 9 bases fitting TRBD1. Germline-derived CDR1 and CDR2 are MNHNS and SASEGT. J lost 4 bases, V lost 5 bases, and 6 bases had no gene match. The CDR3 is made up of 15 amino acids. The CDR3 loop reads CASSLDRGGYNEQFF. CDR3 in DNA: TGTGCCAGCAGTCTTGACAGGGGGGGTTACAATGAGCAGTTCTTC.

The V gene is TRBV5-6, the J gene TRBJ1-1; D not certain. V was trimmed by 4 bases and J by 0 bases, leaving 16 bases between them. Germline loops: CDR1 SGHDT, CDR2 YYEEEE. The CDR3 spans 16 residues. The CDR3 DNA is TGTGCCAGCAGCCTCGATATGGAGGAAATGAACACTGAAGCTTTCTTT. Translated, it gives CASSLDMEEMNTEAFF.